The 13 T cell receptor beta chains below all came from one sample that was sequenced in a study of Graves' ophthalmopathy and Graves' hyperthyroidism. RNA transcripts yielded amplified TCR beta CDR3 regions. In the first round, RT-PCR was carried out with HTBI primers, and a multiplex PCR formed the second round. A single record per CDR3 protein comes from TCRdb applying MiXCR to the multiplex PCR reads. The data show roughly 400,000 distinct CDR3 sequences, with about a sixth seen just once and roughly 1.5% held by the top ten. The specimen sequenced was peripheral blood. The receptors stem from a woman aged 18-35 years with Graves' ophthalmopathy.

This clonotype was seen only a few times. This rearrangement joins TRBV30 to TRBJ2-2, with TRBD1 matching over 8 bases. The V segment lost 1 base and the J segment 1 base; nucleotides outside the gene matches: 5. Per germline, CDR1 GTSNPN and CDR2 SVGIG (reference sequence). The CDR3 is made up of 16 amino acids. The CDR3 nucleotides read TGTGCCTGGAGTGCGGCCGGGACAGGGAACACCGGGGAGCTGTTTTTT. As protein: CAWSAAGTGNTGELFF.

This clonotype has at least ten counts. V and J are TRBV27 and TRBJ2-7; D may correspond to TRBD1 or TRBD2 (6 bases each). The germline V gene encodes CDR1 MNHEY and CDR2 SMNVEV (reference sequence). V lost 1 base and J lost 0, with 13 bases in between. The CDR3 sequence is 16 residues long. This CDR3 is CASSLLRGPTSYEQYF. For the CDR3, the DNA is TGTGCCAGCAGTTTATTACGGGGGCCCACCTCCTACGAGCAGTACTTC.

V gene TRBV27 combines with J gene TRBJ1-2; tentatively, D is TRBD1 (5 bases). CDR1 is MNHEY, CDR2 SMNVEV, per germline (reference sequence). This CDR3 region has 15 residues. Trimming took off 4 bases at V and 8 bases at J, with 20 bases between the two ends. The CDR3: CASSSQGEGITGYTF. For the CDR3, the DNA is TGTGCCAGCAGTTCCCAGGGAGAAGGTATTACGGGCTACACCTTC.

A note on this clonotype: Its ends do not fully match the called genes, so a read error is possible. CDR3 loop: CASSFRTGAYEQYF. For the CDR3, the DNA is TGTGCTAGCAGCTTCCGGACAGGGGCCTACGAGCAGTACTTC. The chain recombines TRBV7-7 with TRBJ2-7; TRBD1 matches 9 bases. The CDR3 runs to 14 residues. Germline lookup yields CDR1 SSHAT and CDR2 FNYEAQ (reference sequence). Filled out from reference TRBV7-7 and TRBJ2-7, the complete variable domain reads GAGVSQSPRYKVTKRGQDVTLRCDPISSHATLYWYQQALGQGPEFLTYFNYEAQPDKSGLPSDRFSAERPEGSISTLTIQRTEQRDSAMYRCASSFRTGAYEQYFGPGTRLTVT.

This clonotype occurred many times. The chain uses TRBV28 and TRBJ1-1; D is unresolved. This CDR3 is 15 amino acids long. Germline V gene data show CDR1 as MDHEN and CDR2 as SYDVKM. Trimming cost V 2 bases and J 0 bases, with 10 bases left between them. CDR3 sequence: CASSLGRILNTEAFF. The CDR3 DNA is TGTGCCAGCAGTTTAGGACGGATTTTGAACACTGAAGCTTTCTTT.

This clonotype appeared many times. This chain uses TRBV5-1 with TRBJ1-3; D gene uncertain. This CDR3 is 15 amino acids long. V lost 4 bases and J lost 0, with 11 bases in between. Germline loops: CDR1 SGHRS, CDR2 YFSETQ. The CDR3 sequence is CASSAESNSGNTIYF. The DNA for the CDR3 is TGCGCCAGCAGCGCAGAATCCAACTCTGGAAACACCATATATTTT.

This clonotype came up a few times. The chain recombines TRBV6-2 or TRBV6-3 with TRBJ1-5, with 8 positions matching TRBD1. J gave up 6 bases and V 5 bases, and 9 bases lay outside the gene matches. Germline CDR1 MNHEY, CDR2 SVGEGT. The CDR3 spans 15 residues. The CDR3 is CASSQLTGDVQPQHF. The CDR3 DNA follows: TGTGCCAGCAGTCAACTGACAGGGGACGTTCAGCCCCAGCATTTT.

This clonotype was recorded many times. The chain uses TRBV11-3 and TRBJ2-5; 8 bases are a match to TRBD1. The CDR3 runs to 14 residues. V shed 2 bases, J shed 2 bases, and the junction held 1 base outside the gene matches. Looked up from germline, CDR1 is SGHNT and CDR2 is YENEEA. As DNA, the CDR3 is TGTGCCAGCAGCTTACAGGGGGCACAAGAGACCCAGTACTTC. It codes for CASSLQGAQETQYF.

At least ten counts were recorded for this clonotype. The CDR3 DNA reads TGTGCCAGCAGTGAGGGGGGGTCGGGCAATCAGCCCCAGCATTTT. Translated, it gives CASSEGGSGNQPQHF. The V gene is TRBV6-1, the J gene TRBJ1-5, with a possible D match to TRBD1 (5 bases). The germline V gene encodes CDR1 MNHNS and CDR2 SASEGT. This CDR3 is 15 amino acids long. V lost 3 bases, J lost 2 bases, and 11 bases lay in between.

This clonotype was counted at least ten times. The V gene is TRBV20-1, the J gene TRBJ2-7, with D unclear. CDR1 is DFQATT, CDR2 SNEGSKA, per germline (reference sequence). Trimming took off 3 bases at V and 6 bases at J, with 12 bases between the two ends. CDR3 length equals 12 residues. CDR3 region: CSASRPLGEQYF. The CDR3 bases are TGCAGTGCTAGTCGCCCTCTGGGCGAGCAGTACTTC.

The CDR3 is CASSESAGQSYGYTF. The CDR3 nucleotides are TGTGCCAGCAGTGAATCGGCAGGGCAAAGCTATGGCTACACCTTC. The chain carries TRBV2 and TRBJ1-2; a weak D match, TRBD1 (5 bases). CDR3 length: 15 residues. Between the trimmed V and J ends, which lost 2 bases and 4 bases, there was a span of 14 bases. CDR1 is SNHLY and CDR2 is FYNNEI in the germline V gene.

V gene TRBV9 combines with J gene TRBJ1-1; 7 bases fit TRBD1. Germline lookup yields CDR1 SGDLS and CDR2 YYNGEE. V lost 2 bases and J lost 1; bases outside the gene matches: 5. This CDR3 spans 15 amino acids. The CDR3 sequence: CASSVGTATNTEAFF. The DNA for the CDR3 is TGTGCCAGCAGCGTGGGGACAGCCACGAACACTGAAGCTTTCTTT.

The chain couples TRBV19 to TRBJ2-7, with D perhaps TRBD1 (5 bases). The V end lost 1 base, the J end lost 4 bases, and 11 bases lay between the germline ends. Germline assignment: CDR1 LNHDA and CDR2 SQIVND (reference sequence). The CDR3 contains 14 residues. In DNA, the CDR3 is TGTGCCAGTAGTATAGTCGCAGGGTTGTACGAGCAGTACTTC. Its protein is CASSIVAGLYEQYF.